This T cell receptor beta chain was identified during a study of cytomegalovirus exposure and HLA in healthy donors. Study observations and caveats: In a later analysis, CMV-associated beta chains were mostly HLA-associated, it appeared. DRB1 had the most TCR associations and HLA-C the fewest, a later analysis found, with rates varying by HLA locus. Both high specificity and high sensitivity reportedly marked the classifier's diagnosis of cytomegalovirus status.

V was shortened by 4 bases and J by 1 base, with 2 bases between the two germline ends. There are 11 residues in the CDR3. Germline lookup yields CDR1 WNHNN and CDR2 SYGVQD (reference sequence). It was with 60 Vbeta and 13 Jbeta primers that the PCR ran. Generated by immunoSEQ multiplex PCR, the TCRdb table keeps only in-frame clones and is missing some. The sample yields more than 95,000 clones, 70% to 85% seen once. This clone was counted only a few times. Its specificity is not known. The sequence came from a man between 40 and 49 years old in good health and CMV-seropositive. The chain joins TRBV10-1 to TRBJ2-7; D gene unclear. The sequenced material came from PBMCs. Here the CDR3 reads CASSASYEQYF. The CDR3 nucleotides read TGCGCCAGCAGTGCTTCCTACGAGCAGTACTTC.